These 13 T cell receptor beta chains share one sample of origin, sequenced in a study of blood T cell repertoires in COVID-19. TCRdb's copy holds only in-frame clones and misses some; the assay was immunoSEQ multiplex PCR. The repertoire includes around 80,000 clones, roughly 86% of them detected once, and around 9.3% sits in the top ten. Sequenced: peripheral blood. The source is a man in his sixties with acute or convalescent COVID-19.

CDR3 in DNA: TGTGCCAGCAGTCCCTGGACTAGCGGGAGCAGAGGTTTTACAAATGAGCAGTTCTTC. Protein sequence: CASSPWTSGSRGFTNEQFF. The J gene is TRBJ2-1, the V gene TRBV28; TRBD2 matches 13 bases. Trimming at V came to 5 bases and at J to 7 bases, leaving 17 bases not matched to a gene. The CDR3 sequence is 19 residues long. Germline loops: CDR1 MDHEN, CDR2 SYDVKM. The full variable domain, with the rest looked up from reference TRBV28 and TRBJ2-1, is DVKVTQSSRYLVKRTGEKVFLECVQDMDHENMFWYRQDPGLGLRLIYFSYDVKMKEKGDIPEGYSVSREKKERFSLILESASTNQTSMYLCASSPWTSGSRGFTNEQFFGPGTRLTVL.

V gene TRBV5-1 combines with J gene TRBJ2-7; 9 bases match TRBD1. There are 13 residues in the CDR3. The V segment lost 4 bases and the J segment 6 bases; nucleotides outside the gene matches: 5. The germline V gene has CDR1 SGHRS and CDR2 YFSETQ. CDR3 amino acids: CASSASDRGEQYF. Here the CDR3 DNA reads TGCGCCAGCAGCGCGTCGGACAGGGGCGAGCAGTACTTC.

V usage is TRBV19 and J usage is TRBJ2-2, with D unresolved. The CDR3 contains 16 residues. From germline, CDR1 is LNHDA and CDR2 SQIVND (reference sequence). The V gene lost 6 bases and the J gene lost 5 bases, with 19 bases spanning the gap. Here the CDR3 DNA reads TGTGCCAGTAGCCCCAAAGGTGCAGGCGAGACCGGGGAGCTGTTTTTT. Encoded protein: CASSPKGAGETGELFF.

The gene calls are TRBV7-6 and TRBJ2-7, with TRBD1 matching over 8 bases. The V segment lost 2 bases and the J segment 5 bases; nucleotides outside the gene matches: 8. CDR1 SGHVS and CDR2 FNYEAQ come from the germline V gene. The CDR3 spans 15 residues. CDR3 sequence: CASSLRTGIIDEQYF. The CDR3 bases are TGTGCCAGCAGCTTACGGACAGGGATTATTGACGAGCAGTACTTC.

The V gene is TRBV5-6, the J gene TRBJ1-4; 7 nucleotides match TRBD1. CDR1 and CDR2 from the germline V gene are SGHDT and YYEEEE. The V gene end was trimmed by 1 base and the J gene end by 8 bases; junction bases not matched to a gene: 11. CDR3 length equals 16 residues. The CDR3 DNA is TGTGCCAGCAGCTTGACCGGGACAGAAACGGGGGAAAAACTGTTTTTT. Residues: CASSLTGTETGEKLFF.

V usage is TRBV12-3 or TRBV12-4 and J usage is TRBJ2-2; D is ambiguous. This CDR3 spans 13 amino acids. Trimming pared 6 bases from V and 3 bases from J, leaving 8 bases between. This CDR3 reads CASRRLDTGELFF. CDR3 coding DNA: TGTGCCAGCAGACGGTTGGACACCGGGGAGCTGTTTTTT.

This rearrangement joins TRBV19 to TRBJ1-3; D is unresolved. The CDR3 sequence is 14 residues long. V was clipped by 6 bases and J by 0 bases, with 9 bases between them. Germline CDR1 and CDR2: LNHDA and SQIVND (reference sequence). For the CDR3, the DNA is TGTGCCAGTAGCTCGGGAGGCTCTGGAAACACCATATATTTT. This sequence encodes CASSSGGSGNTIYF.

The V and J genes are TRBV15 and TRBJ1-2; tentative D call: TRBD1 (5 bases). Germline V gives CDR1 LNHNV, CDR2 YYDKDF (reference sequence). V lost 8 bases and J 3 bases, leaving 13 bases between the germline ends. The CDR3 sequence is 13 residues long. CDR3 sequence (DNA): TGTGCCACCTCTGGCGGGACTTACTATGGCTACACCTTC. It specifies CATSGGTYYGYTF.

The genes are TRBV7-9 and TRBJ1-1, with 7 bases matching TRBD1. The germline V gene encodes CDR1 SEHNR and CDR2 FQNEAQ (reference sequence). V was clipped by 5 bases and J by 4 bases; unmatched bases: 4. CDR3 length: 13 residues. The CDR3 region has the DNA TGTGCCAGCAGCCAGGGACAGTTCACTGAAGCTTTCTTT. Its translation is CASSQGQFTEAFF.

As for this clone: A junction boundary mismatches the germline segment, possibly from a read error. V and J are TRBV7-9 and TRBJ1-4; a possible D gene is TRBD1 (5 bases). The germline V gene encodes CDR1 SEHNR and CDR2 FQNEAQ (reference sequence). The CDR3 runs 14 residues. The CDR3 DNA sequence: TGTGCCACCAGCGGGGCCCCGGGTTATGAAAAACTGTTTTTT. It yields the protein CATSGAPGYEKLFF.

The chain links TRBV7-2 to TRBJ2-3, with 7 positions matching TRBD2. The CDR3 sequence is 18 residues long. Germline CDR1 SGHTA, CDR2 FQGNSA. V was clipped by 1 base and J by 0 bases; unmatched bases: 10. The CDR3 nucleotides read TGTGCCAGCAGCTTAGACCCCCCCCTAGCGGAAAGCACAGATACGCAGTATTTT. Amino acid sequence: CASSLDPPLAESTDTQYF.

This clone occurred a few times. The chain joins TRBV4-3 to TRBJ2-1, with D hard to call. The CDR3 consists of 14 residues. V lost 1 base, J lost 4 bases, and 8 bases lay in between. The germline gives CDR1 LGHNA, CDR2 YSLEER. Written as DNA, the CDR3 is TGCGCCAGCAGCCAAGGCCGGGTTTACAATGAGCAGTTCTTC. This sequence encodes CASSQGRVYNEQFF.

The CDR3 DNA reads TGTGCCACCAGTGATCAGGGGGAGGGCTACACCTTC. Protein product: CATSDQGEGYTF. The V call is TRBV24-1, the J call TRBJ1-2; 7 nucleotides align to TRBD1. CDR1 is KGHDR and CDR2 is SFDVKD in the germline V gene. CDR3 length: 12 amino acids. Trimming took 3 bases from V and 8 from J; bases not matched to a gene: 2.